Shown below are 31 T cell receptor beta chains from a single sample sequenced in a study of T cells in Graves' hyperthyroidism and ophthalmopathy. Amplification yielded TCR beta CDR3 regions, with RNA transcripts as the source. The HTBI primer set was used in a first-round RT-PCR of the TCR CDR3. TCRdb itself ran the multiplex PCR reads through MiXCR, one entry per CDR3 protein. The sample yields under 650,000 distinct CDR3 sequences, around 16% seen once. The sample taken for sequencing was blood. The receptors here all came from a woman aged 25 to 45 with Graves' hyperthyroidism.

This clonotype was counted at least ten times. The chain carries TRBV5-1 and TRBJ1-2; D gene unclear. CDR1 is SGHRS and CDR2 is YFSETQ in the germline V gene. The germline V and J ends were trimmed by 0 bases and 5 bases, with 14 bases remaining between them. CDR3 length: 15 amino acids. The CDR3 DNA is TGCGCCAGCAGCTTGGAGGCGAAAATCGGATATGGCTACACCTTC. Amino acids: CASSLEAKIGYGYTF.

This clonotype was detected many times. The rearrangement joins TRBV28 to TRBJ1-2, with D perhaps TRBD1 (5 bases). Deletions cut 7 bases from V and 8 bases from J, with 17 bases between. CDR3 length: 13 amino acids. Per the germline V gene, CDR1 is MDHEN and CDR2 is SYDVKM. This CDR3 is CASTSPGYRGYTF. CDR3 coding DNA: TGTGCCAGCACCTCCCCCGGGTACAGGGGCTACACCTTC.

This clonotype was observed at least ten times. The chain carries TRBV5-1 and TRBJ1-1; TRBD1 matches at 10 bases. The germline gives CDR1 SGHRS, CDR2 YFSETQ. The CDR3 is made up of 14 amino acids. Trimming removed 6 bases from V and 6 bases from J; junction bases left unmatched: 8. The CDR3 DNA sequence: TGCGCCAGCAAGCGGGACAGGGGTCTCCCTGAAGCTTTCTTT. Translation: CASKRDRGLPEAFF.

Concerning this clonotype: A much larger clonotype is one base distant, so this may be a read error. This chain connects TRBV2 to TRBJ2-7; D gene ambiguous. Between the trimmed V and J ends, which lost 6 bases and 7 bases, there was a span of 13 bases. Germline lookup yields CDR1 SNHLY and CDR2 FYNNEI. The CDR3 has 12 amino acids. CDR3 DNA: TGTGCCAGCAGCTTAGGTTTGGTTGAGCAGTACTTC. Protein product: CASSLGLVEQYF.

This clonotype has just a few counts. The chain combines TRBV25-1 with TRBJ1-1; D uncertain. CDR1 is MGHDK and CDR2 is SYGVNS in the germline V gene. V lost 4 bases to trimming and J lost 5 bases, with 14 bases between them. This CDR3 contains 14 residues. The CDR3 DNA sequence: TGTGCCAGCAGTGGAGAAGGGCTTGGTACTGAAGCTTTCTTT. Translating gives CASSGEGLGTEAFF.

The table lists this clonotype with a few counts. The chain carries TRBV6-2 or TRBV6-3 and TRBJ2-3; 12 positions agree with TRBD2. There are 18 residues in the CDR3. Germline CDR1 MNHEY, CDR2 SVGEGT. The V and J ends lost 0 bases and 3 bases, in that order; junction bases with no gene match: 7. CDR3 DNA sequence: TGTGCCAGCAGTTACTCGACCCGACTAGCGGGAGTGACAGATACGCAGTATTTT. Its translation: CASSYSTRLAGVTDTQYF.

This clonotype was observed many times. The chain combines TRBV20-1 with TRBJ2-7, with TRBD2 matching 10 bases. V gave up 4 bases and J gave up 3 bases; unmatched junction bases: 12. The germline V gene has CDR1 DFQATT and CDR2 SNEGSKA (reference sequence). The CDR3 is 16 amino acids. CDR3 residues: CSATAARGTSVYEQYF. For the CDR3, the DNA is TGCAGTGCTACCGCTGCCAGGGGGACTAGCGTCTACGAGCAGTACTTC.

V usage is TRBV6-2 or TRBV6-3 and J usage is TRBJ2-7, with D perhaps matching TRBD1 (6 bases). The V and J ends lost 5 bases and 5 bases respectively, with 19 bases between them. The CDR3 has 15 amino acids. Germline assignment: CDR1 MNHEY and CDR2 SVGEGT. The CDR3 region has the DNA TGTGCCAGCAGTCCACCCAGGCACAGGGCGGACGAGCAGTACTTC. Translated, it gives CASSPPRHRADEQYF.

The rearrangement links TRBV4-2 to TRBJ1-3, with 7 bases lining up with TRBD1. Per the germline V gene, CDR1 is LGHNA and CDR2 is YNFKEQ. Trimming cost V 0 bases and J 4 bases; bases outside gene matches: 12. CDR3 length: 18 residues. CDR3 sequence reads: CASSQDRSRGVKGNTIYF. CDR3 nucleotides: TGTGCCAGCAGCCAAGATCGATCCAGGGGGGTTAAGGGAAACACCATATATTTT.

This clonotype was seen many times. This chain connects TRBV28 to TRBJ2-7; possibly TRBD2 for D (6 bases). V gave up 5 bases and J gave up 0 bases, with 14 bases separating them. The CDR3 has 15 amino acids. The germline CDR1 and CDR2 sequences are MDHEN and SYDVKM. The CDR3 DNA reads TGTGCCAGCAGTCCCCGTGGGAGGAGCTCCTACGAGCAGTACTTC. Translating gives CASSPRGRSSYEQYF.

Only one count was recorded for this clonotype. CDR3 region: CASSKSGRGTDTQYF. CDR3 nucleotide sequence: TGTGCCAGCAGCAAAAGCGGGAGGGGCACAGATACGCAGTATTTT. This rearrangement joins TRBV13 to TRBJ2-3; 10 bases are a match to TRBD2. J was trimmed by 1 base and V by 5 bases; bases with no gene match: 3. Germline-derived CDR1 and CDR2 are PRHDT and FYEKMQ (reference sequence). This CDR3 has 15 residues. Looking up the rest from reference TRBV13 and TRBJ2-3 gives the full variable domain: AAGVIQSPRHLIKEKRETATLKCYPIPRHDTVYWYQQGPGQDPQFLISFYEKMQSDKGSIPDRFSAQQFSDYHSELNMSSLELGDSALYFCASSKSGRGTDTQYFGPGTRLTVL.

Ten or more counts support this clonotype. The V gene is TRBV15, the J gene TRBJ2-7; 8 bases fit TRBD1. V trimming: 6 bases; J trimming: 2 bases; junction bases outside the gene matches: 9. The V gene's germline CDR1 is LNHNV and CDR2 YYDKDF (reference sequence). The CDR3 has 15 residues. For the CDR3, the DNA is TGTGCCACCAGTAGAAATCGACAGGGGACCTACGAGCAGTACTTC. Protein: CATSRNRQGTYEQYF.

Comments on this clonotype: A much larger clone differs by one base, so this may be a read error. This chain uses TRBV28 with TRBJ1-1; D uncertain. CDR3 length: 15 residues. Trimming left V 2 bases short and J 0 bases short, with 10 bases between. The germline V gene encodes CDR1 MDHEN and CDR2 SYDVKM. The CDR3 region is CASSLPIEMNTEAFF. CDR3 in DNA: TGTGCCAGCAGTTTACCTATAGAGATGAACACTGAAGCTTTCTTT.

This clonotype was picked up many times. This chain links TRBV10-3 with TRBJ2-6, with D maybe TRBD2 (6 bases). V lost 10 bases, J lost 2 bases, and 12 bases lay in between. The CDR3 consists of 14 residues. Germline loops: CDR1 ENHRY, CDR2 SYGVKD. DNA of the CDR3: TGTGCCACTAGAGGAGGGGCTGGGGCCAACGTCCTGACTTTC. It codes for CATRGGAGANVLTF.

This clonotype was detected only a few times. The CDR3 bases are TGTGCCAGCAGCCAAGAACTAGCGGGAGCCAACTTGTACAATGAGCAGTTCTTC. Translated, it gives CASSQELAGANLYNEQFF. The rearrangement links TRBV4-2 to TRBJ2-1; 11 positions agree with TRBD2. This CDR3 comprises 18 residues. Trimming at V came to 0 bases and at J to 4 bases, leaving 8 bases not matched to a gene. The germline V gene has CDR1 LGHNA and CDR2 YNFKEQ.

This clonotype was detected ten times or more. The chain couples TRBV20-1 to TRBJ2-7; no clear D. There are 14 residues in the CDR3. Trimming removed 7 bases from V and 0 bases from J, with 16 bases in between. Germline V gene data show CDR1 as DFQATT and CDR2 as SNEGSKA (reference sequence). The CDR3 DNA is TGCAGTGTCCCTAGGCAGCAAACCTCCTACGAGCAGTACTTC. This codes for CSVPRQQTSYEQYF.

The chain employs TRBV7-6 and TRBJ1-4, with D hard to call. Trimming cost V 2 bases and J 0 bases, with 4 bases left between them. Per germline, CDR1 SGHVS and CDR2 FNYEAQ. This CDR3 is 14 amino acids long. This CDR3 reads CASSLISTNEKLFF. CDR3 in DNA: TGTGCCAGCAGCTTAATTTCAACTAATGAAAAACTGTTTTTT. Together with reference TRBV7-6 and TRBJ1-4, the CDR3 gives the full variable domain: GAGVSQSPRYKVTKRGQDVALRCDPISGHVSLYWYRQALGQGPEFLTYFNYEAQQDKSGLPNDRFSAERPEGSISTLTIQRTEQRDSAMYRCASSLISTNEKLFFGSGTQLSVL.

The chain joins TRBV3-1 to TRBJ1-2, with D perhaps matching TRBD1 (5 bases). Trimming took off 1 base at V and 2 bases at J, with 17 bases between the two ends. Per germline, CDR1 LGHDT and CDR2 YNNKEL (reference sequence). The CDR3 covers 17 residues. This chain's CDR3 is CASSQGTRWDPNYGYTF. The CDR3 region has the DNA TGTGCCAGCAGCCAAGGCACACGTTGGGACCCCAACTATGGCTACACCTTC.

This clonotype was detected only a few times. The chain combines TRBV6-4 with TRBJ1-2; perhaps TRBD1 as D (6 bases). CDR3 size: 15 residues. The V end lost 4 bases, the J end lost 4 bases, and 16 bases lay between the germline ends. Germline-derived CDR1 and CDR2 are MRHNA and SNTAGT. The CDR3 loop is CASSVHHGGSYGYTF. The DNA of the CDR3 is TGTGCCAGCAGTGTGCATCATGGGGGCAGCTATGGCTACACCTTC.

This clonotype showed up many times. The V call is TRBV12-3 or TRBV12-4, the J call TRBJ2-5; maybe TRBD1 (7 bases). This CDR3 comprises 16 residues. The V end was cut by 3 bases, the J end by 1 base, with 15 bases between. CDR3 region: CASSFQQGGVQETQYF. CDR3 DNA sequence: TGTGCCAGCAGTTTTCAGCAGGGGGGAGTCCAAGAGACCCAGTACTTC.

There are many counts of this clonotype. The chain carries TRBV28 and TRBJ1-1; D not resolved. CDR1 MDHEN and CDR2 SYDVKM come from the germline V gene. The CDR3 is 13 residues long. Trimming shortened V by 2 bases and J by 1 base, and 5 bases separated the two germline ends. Here the CDR3 DNA reads TGTGCCAGCAGTTTACCCGAGAACACTGAAGCTTTCTTT. Translated, it gives CASSLPENTEAFF.

The table lists this clonotype with a few counts. The chain combines TRBV7-9 with TRBJ2-5; TRBD1 matches at 8 bases. Per the germline V gene, CDR1 is SEHNR and CDR2 is FQNEAQ (reference sequence). J lost 1 base, V lost 8 bases, and 12 bases had no gene match. The length of the CDR3 is 16 residues. CDR3: CASSQIVGTGQETQYF. CDR3 in DNA: TGTGCCAGCTCACAAATAGTCGGGACAGGCCAAGAGACCCAGTACTTC.

This clonotype has more than one count but fewer than ten. The chain employs TRBV11-3 and TRBJ2-3; 7 nucleotides match TRBD2. With V trimmed by 1 base and J by 4 bases, 8 bases remained unmatched. This CDR3 region has 16 residues. CDR1 and CDR2 from the germline V gene are SGHNT and YENEEA. In nucleotides, the CDR3 is TGTGCCAGCAGCTTAGGGGCGGGAGAGGGTCCAGATACGCAGTATTTT. Translated, it gives CASSLGAGEGPDTQYF.

The CDR3 spells CASRSGLAYEQYF. In nucleotides, the CDR3 is TGTGCCAGCCGAAGTGGGCTAGCCTACGAGCAGTACTTC. V and J are TRBV7-2 and TRBJ2-7; D gene uncertain. CDR3 length equals 13 residues. Trimming shortened V by 8 bases and J by 2 bases, and 13 bases separated the two germline ends. CDR1 and CDR2 from the germline V gene are SGHTA and FQGNSA.

This clonotype has a count of ten or more. The chain is built from TRBV12-3 or TRBV12-4 and TRBJ2-7; D remains ambiguous. The CDR3 runs 12 residues. Trimming pared 5 bases from V and 3 bases from J, leaving 8 bases between. CDR3 sequence reads: CASSLDIYEQYF. The DNA for the CDR3 is TGTGCCAGCAGTCTCGACATCTACGAGCAGTACTTC.

Here the CDR3 reads CASSLVGLAGGHSYEQYF. The DNA for the CDR3 is TGTGCCAGCAGCTTAGTTGGACTAGCGGGAGGCCACTCCTACGAGCAGTACTTC. The J gene is TRBJ2-7, the V gene TRBV7-9, with 14 bases aligning to TRBD2. Germline V gene lookup returns CDR1 SEHNR and CDR2 FQNEAQ (reference sequence). The junction had 5 bases not matched to a gene; V was cut back by 1 base and J by 0 bases. CDR3 length equals 18 residues.

In this sample, this clonotype turned up many times. This chain uses TRBV28 with TRBJ2-5, with TRBD2 identical over 14 bases. The CDR3 runs to 18 residues. From germline, CDR1 is MDHEN and CDR2 SYDVKM. Trimming took 3 bases from V and 4 from J; bases not matched to a gene: 10. The CDR3 reads CASSLGTSGRRIRETQYF. The DNA of the CDR3 is TGTGCCAGCAGTTTGGGGACTAGCGGGAGACGGATTCGAGAGACCCAGTACTTC.

On this clonotype: A single base separates this from a much larger clone, so it may be a read error. The V gene is TRBV2, the J gene TRBJ2-1; 7 bases align to TRBD2. Germline CDR1 and CDR2: SNHLY and FYNNEI. The CDR3 has 12 amino acids. The CDR3 nucleotides read TGTGCCACCAAGACTAGCAGAAATGGGCAGTTCTTC. Its translation: CATKTSRNGQFF.

The chain carries TRBV29-1 and TRBJ2-3, with TRBD1 identical over 9 bases. The CDR3 length is 17 residues. The germline V gene has CDR1 SQVTM and CDR2 ANQGSEA. Trimming cost V 3 bases and J 0 bases; bases outside gene matches: 10. CDR3 region: CSVEAQGQGASTDTQYF. The CDR3 nucleotides are TGCAGCGTTGAGGCGCAGGGACAGGGAGCTAGCACAGATACGCAGTATTTT.

This chain connects TRBV28 to TRBJ2-1, with a tentative D call TRBD1 (6 bases). V lost 7 bases, J lost 4 bases, and 14 bases lay in between. Per germline, CDR1 MDHEN and CDR2 SYDVKM. The CDR3 length is 14 residues. The CDR3 protein is CASTLAGQYNEQFF. CDR3 nucleotide sequence: TGTGCCAGCACCTTGGCCGGACAGTACAATGAGCAGTTCTTC.

This clonotype was counted at least ten times. The chain employs TRBV28 and TRBJ2-1, with 10 bases aligning to TRBD2. V lost 6 bases to trimming and J lost 3 bases; unmatched junction nucleotides: 5. Germline CDR1 MDHEN, CDR2 SYDVKM. The CDR3 has 15 amino acids. The CDR3 sequence: CASSPSGSLYNEQFF. Here the CDR3 DNA reads TGTGCCAGCAGCCCTAGCGGGAGTCTCTACAATGAGCAGTTCTTC.